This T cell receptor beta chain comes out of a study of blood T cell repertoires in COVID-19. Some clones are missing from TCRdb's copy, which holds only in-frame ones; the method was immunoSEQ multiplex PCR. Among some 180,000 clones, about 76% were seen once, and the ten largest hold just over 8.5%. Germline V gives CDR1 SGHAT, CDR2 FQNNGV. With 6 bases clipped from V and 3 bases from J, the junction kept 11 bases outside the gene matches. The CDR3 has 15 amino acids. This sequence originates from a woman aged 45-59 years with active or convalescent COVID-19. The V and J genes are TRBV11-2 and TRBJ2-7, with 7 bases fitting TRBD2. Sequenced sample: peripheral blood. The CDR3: CASSGGVAGYYEQYF. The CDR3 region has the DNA TGTGCCAGCAGTGGCGGGGTAGCGGGCTACTACGAGCAGTACTTC.